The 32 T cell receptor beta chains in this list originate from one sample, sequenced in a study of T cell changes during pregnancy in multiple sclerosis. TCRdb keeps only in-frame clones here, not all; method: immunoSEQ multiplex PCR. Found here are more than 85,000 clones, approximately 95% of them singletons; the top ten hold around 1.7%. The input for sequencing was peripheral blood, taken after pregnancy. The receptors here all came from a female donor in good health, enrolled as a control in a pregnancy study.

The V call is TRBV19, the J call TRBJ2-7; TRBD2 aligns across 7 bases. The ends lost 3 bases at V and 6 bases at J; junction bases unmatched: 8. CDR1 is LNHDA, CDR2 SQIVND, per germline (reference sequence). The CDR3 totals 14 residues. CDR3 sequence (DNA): TGTGCCAGTAGTATGGGAGGGGCCAACACCGAGCAGTACTTC. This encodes CASSMGGANTEQYF. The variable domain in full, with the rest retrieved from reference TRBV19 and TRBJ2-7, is DGGITQSPKYLFRKEGQNVTLSCEQNLNHDAMYWYRQDPGQGLRLIYYSQIVNDFQKGDIAEGYSVSREKKESFPLTVTSAQKNPTAFYLCASSMGGANTEQYFGPGTRLTVT.

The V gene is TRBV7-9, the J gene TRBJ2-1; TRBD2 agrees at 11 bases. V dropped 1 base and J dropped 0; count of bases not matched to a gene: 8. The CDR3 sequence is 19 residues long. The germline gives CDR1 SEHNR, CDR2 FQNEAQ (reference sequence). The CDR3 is CASSLGTSGSGTSYNEQFF. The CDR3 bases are TGTGCCAGCAGCTTAGGTACTAGCGGGAGCGGTACCTCCTACAATGAGCAGTTCTTC.

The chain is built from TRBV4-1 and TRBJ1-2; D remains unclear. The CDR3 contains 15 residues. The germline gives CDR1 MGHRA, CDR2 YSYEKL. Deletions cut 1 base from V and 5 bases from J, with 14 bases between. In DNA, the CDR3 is TGCGCCAGCAGCCAAGGTCCCGGGTCAACATATGGCTACACCTTC. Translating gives CASSQGPGSTYGYTF.

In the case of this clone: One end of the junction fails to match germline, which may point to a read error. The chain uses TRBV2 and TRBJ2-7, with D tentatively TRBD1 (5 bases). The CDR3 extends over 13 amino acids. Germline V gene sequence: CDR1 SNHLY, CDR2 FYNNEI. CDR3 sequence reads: CASSLGRELERYF. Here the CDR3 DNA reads TGTGCCAGCAGCCTTGGCAGGGAACTCGAGCGGTACTTC. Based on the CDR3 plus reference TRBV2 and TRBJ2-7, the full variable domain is EPEVTQTPSHQVTQMGQEVILRCVPISNHLYFYWYRQILGQKVEFLVSFYNNEISEKSEIFDDQFSVERPDGSNFTLKIRSTKLEDSAMYFCASSLGRELERYFGPGTRLTVT.

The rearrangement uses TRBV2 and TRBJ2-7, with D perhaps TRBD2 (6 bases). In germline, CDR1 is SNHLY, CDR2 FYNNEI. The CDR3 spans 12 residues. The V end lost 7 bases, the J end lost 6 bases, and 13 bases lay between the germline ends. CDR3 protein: CASNPQAGEQYF. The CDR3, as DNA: TGTGCCAGCAACCCCCAAGCGGGCGAGCAGTACTTC.

The CDR3 spells CASSLGGHVFNEQFF. DNA for the CDR3: TGTGCCAGCAGTTTAGGGGGCCACGTGTTCAATGAGCAGTTCTTC. V gene TRBV28 combines with J gene TRBJ2-1; TRBD1 might be the D (6 bases). The CDR3 runs to 15 residues. CDR1 is MDHEN and CDR2 is SYDVKM in the germline V gene. The V and J ends lost 2 bases and 6 bases respectively, with 14 bases between them.

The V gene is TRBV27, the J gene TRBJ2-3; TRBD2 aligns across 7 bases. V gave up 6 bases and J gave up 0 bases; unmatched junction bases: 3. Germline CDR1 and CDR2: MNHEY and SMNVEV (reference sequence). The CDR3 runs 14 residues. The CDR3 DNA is TGTGCCAGCAGGCGGGACTATAGCACAGATACGCAGTATTTT. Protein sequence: CASRRDYSTDTQYF.

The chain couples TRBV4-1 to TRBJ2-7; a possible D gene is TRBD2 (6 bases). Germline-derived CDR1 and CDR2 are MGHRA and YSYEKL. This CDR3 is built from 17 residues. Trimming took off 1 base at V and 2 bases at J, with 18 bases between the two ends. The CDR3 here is CASSQARAGGGTYEQYF. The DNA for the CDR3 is TGCGCCAGCAGCCAAGCACGGGCCGGGGGTGGGACCTACGAGCAGTACTTC.

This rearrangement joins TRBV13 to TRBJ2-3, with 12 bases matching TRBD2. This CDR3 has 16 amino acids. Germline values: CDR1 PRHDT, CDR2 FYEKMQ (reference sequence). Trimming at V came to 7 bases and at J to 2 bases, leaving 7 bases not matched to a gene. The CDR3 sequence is CASIFLAGGPTDTQYF. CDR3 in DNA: TGTGCCAGCATATTCCTAGCGGGAGGGCCCACAGATACGCAGTATTTT.

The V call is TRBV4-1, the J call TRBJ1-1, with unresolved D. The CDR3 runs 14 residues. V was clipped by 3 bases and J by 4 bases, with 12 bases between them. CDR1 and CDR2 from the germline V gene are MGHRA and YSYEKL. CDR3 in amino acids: CASSHLSGGTEAFF. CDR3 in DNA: TGCGCCAGCAGCCACCTATCTGGAGGCACTGAAGCTTTCTTT.

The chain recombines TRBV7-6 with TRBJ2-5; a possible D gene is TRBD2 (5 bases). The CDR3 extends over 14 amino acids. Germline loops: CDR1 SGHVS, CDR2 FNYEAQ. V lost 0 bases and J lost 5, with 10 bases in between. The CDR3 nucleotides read TGTGCCAGCAGCTTAGCGGTGGCGGGCGAGACCCAGTACTTC. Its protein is CASSLAVAGETQYF.

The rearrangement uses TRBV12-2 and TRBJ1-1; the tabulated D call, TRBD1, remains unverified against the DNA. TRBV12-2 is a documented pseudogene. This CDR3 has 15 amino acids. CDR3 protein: CASRPPRGANTEAFF. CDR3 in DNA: TGTGCAAGTCGCCCCCCCAGGGGGGCGAACACTGAAGCTTTCTTT.

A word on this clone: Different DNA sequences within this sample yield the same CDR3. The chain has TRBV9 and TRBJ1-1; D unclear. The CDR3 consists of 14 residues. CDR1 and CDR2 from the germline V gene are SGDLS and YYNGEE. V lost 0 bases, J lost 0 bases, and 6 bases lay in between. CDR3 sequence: CASSVVAVNTEAFF. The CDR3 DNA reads TGTGCCAGCAGCGTAGTAGCGGTGAACACTGAAGCTTTCTTT. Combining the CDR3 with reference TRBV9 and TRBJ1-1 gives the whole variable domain DSGVTQTPKHLITATGQRVTLRCSPRSGDLSVYWYQQSLDQGLQFLIQYYNGEERAKGNILERFSAQQFPDLHSELNLSSLELGDSALYFCASSVVAVNTEAFFGQGTRLTVV.

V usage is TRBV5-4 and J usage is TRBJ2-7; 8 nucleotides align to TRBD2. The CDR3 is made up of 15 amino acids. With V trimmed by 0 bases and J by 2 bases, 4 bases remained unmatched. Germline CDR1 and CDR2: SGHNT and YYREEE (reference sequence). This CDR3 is CASSLAGGSTYEQYF. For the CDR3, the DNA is TGTGCCAGCAGCTTGGCGGGAGGGAGTACCTACGAGCAGTACTTC.

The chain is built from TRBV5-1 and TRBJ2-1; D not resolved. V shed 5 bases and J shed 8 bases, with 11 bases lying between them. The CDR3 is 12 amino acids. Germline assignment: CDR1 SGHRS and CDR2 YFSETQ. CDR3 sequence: CASSHASYEQFF. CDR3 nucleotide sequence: TGCGCCAGCAGTCATGCTAGTTATGAGCAGTTCTTC.

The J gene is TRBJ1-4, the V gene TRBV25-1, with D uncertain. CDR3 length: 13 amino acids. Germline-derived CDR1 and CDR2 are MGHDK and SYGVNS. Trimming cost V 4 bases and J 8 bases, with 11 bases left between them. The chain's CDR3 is CASSAKAWEKLFF. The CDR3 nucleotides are TGTGCCAGCAGTGCGAAAGCATGGGAAAAACTGTTTTTT.

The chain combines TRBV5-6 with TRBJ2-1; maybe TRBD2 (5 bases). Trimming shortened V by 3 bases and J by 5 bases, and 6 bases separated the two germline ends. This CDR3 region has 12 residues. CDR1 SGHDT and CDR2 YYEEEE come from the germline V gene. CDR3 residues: CASSSRDNEQFF. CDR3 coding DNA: TGTGCCAGCAGCTCGCGGGACAATGAGCAGTTCTTC. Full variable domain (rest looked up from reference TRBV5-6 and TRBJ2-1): DAGVTQSPTHLIKTRGQQVTLRCSPKSGHDTVSWYQQALGQGPQFIFQYYEEEERQRGNFPDRFSGHQFPNYSSELNVNALLLGDSALYLCASSSRDNEQFFGPGTRLTVL.

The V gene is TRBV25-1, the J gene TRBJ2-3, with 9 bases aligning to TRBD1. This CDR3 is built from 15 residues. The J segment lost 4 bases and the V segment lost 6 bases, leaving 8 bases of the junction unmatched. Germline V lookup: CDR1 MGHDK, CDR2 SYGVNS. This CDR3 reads CASSEGQGRADTQYF. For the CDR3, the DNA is TGTGCCAGCAGCGAGGGACAGGGACGGGCAGATACGCAGTATTTT.

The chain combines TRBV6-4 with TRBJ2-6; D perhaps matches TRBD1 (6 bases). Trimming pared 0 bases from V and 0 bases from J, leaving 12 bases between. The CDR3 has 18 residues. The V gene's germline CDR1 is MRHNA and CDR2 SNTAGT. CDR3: CASSDSGQGSSGANVLTF. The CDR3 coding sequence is TGTGCCAGCAGTGACTCGGGGCAGGGGAGCTCTGGGGCCAACGTCCTGACTTTC.

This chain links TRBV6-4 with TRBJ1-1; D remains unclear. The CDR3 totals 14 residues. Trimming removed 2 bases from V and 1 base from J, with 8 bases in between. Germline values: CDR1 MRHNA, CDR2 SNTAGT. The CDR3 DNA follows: TGTGCCAGCAGTGACGGGCAGGAGAACACTGAAGCTTTCTTT. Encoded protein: CASSDGQENTEAFF.

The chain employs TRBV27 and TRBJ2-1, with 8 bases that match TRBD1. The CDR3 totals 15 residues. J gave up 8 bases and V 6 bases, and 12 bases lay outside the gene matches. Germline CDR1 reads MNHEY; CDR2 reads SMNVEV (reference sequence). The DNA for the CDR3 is TGTGCCAGCAGATCCGGGACAGGCCTATGGCATGAGCAGTTCTTC. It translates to CASRSGTGLWHEQFF.

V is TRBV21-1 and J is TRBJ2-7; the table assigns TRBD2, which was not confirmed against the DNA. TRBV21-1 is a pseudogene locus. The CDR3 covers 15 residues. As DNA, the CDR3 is TGTGCCAGCAGTCCCGCGTTGGGGAGCTCCTACGAGCAGTACTTC. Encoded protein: CASSPALGSSYEQYF.

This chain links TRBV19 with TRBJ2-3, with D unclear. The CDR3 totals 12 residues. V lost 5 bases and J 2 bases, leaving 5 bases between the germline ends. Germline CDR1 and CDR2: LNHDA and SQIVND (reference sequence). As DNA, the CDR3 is TGTGCCAGTAGTCCTTCCACAGATACGCAGTATTTT. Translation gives CASSPSTDTQYF.

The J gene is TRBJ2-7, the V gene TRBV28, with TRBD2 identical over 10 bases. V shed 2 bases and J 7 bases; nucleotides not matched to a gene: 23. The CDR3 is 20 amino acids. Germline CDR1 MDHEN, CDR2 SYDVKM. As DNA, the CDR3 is TGTGCCAGCAGTTTACGCCGACCATACCATAGCGGGAGGTCCTCAGGGGAGCAGTACTTC. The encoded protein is CASSLRRPYHSGRSSGEQYF.

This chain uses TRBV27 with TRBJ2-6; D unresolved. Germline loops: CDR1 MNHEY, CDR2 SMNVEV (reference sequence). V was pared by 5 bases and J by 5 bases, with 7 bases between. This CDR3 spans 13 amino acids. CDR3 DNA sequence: TGTGCCAGCAGTCCAGACAGGGCCAACGTCCTGACTTTC. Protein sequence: CASSPDRANVLTF.

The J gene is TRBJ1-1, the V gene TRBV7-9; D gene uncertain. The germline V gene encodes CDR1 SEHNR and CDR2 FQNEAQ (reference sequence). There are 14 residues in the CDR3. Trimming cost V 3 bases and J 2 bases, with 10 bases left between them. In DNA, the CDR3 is TGTGCCAGCAGCTTCGGAGGGCCCAACACTGAAGCTTTCTTT. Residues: CASSFGGPNTEAFF. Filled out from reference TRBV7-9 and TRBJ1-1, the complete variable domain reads DTGVSQNPRHKITKRGQNVTFRCDPISEHNRLYWYRQTLGQGPEFLTYFQNEAQLEKSRLLSDRFSAERPKGSFSTLEIQRTEQGDSAMYLCASSFGGPNTEAFFGQGTRLTVV.

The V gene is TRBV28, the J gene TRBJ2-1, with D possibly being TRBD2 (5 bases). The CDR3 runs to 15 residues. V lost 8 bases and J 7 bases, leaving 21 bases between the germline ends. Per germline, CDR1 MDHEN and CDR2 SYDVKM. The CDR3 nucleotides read TGTGCCAGCTTACCGGAGAGGGCCGGAAATAATGAGCAGTTCTTC. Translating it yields CASLPERAGNNEQFF.

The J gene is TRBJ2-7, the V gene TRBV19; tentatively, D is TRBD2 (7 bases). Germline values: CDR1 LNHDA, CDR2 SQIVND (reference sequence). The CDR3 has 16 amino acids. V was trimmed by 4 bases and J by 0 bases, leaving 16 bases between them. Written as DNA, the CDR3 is TGTGCCAGTAGTAGGGGGGGGGCCCGAAGCTCCTACGAGCAGTACTTC. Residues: CASSRGGARSSYEQYF.

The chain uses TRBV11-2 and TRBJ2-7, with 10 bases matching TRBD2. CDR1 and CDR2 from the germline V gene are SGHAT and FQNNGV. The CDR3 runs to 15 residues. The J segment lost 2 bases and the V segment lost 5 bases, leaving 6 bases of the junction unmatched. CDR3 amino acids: CASSVGLADTYEQYF. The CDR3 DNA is TGTGCCAGCAGCGTAGGACTAGCGGATACCTACGAGCAGTACTTC.

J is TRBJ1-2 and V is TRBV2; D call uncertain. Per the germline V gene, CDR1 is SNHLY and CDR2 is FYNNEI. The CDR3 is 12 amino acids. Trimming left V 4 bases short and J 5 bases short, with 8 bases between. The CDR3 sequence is CASSAREYGYTF. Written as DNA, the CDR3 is TGTGCCAGCAGTGCTCGGGAGTATGGCTACACCTTC.

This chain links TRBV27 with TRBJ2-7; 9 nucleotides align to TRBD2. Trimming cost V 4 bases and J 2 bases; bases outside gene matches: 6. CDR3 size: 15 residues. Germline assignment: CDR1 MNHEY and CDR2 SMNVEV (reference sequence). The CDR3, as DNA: TGTGCCAGCAGTTCCCCCAGCGGGGGGACCTACGAGCAGTACTTC. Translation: CASSSPSGGTYEQYF.

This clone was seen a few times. The CDR3 DNA is TGTGCCAGCAGCTTAGTGGGAAGGGAGTGGACCTACGAGCAGTACTTC. Residues: CASSLVGREWTYEQYF. This chain uses TRBV7-9 with TRBJ2-7; maybe TRBD2 (5 bases). Trimming stripped 1 base from V and 2 bases from J, with 15 bases between. Germline lookup yields CDR1 SEHNR and CDR2 FQNEAQ (reference sequence). There are 16 residues in the CDR3.